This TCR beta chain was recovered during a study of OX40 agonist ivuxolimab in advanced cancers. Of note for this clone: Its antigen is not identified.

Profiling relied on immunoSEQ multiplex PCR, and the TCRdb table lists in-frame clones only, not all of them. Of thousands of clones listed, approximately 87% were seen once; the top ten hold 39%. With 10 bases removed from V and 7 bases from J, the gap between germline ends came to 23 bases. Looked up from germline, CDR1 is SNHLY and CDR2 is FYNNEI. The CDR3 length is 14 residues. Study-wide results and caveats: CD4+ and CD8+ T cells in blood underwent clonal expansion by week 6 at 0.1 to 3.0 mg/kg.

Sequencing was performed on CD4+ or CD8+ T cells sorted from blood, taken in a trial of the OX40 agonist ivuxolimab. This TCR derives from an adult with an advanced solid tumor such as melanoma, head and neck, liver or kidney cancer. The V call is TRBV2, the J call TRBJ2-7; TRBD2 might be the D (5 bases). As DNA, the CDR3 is TGTGCCAAGTCTTTAAATGGGCTAGCCGGTGAGCAGTACTTC. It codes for CAKSLNGLAGEQYF.